A single sample gave rise to the 23 T cell receptor beta chains below, sequenced in a study of CD8 T cells in ankylosing spondylitis. No cognate antigen is known for these TCRs. From the 5' RACE reads, TCRdb called clonotypes with MiXCR, one entry per CDR3 protein. The sample yields roughly 470,000 distinct CDR3 sequences, roughly 26% seen once. The study's findings and limits: The study identified a TCR beta motif of roughly eight highly homologous variants that appeared characteristic of ankylosing spondylitis blood.

Material for sequencing was blood, either unsorted or a sorted T cell fraction (not recorded which). The receptors come from a male donor with ankylosing spondylitis.

This clonotype was observed a handful of times. The chain has TRBV7-2 and TRBJ1-3; D is perhaps TRBD1 (6 bases). Germline V CDR1 and CDR2: SGHTA, FQGNSA. The CDR3 covers 16 residues. Trimming shortened V by 4 bases and J by 0 bases, and 13 bases separated the two germline ends. CDR3 nucleotides: TGTGCCAGCAGCTCTTCCCCAGGGGACTCTGGAAACACCATATATTTT. It specifies CASSSSPGDSGNTIYF.

This clonotype was found a few times. The DNA for the CDR3 is TGCGCCAGCAGCGAGACTAGCGGGAGACCTAGACGGGAGACCCAGTACTTC. Residues: CASSETSGRPRRETQYF. V and J are TRBV5-1 and TRBJ2-5, with 12 bases matching TRBD2. CDR1 is SGHRS, CDR2 YFSETQ, per germline. The CDR3 totals 17 residues. The V and J ends lost 4 bases and 5 bases, in that order; junction bases with no gene match: 12.

The genes are TRBV5-1 and TRBJ2-3; 11 nucleotides match TRBD2. The germline gives CDR1 SGHRS, CDR2 YFSETQ. The CDR3 spans 18 residues. V gave up 4 bases and J gave up 0 bases; unmatched junction bases: 10. CDR3 amino acids: CASSLPRGTSGSTDTQYF. The CDR3 nucleotides read TGCGCCAGCAGCCTCCCGCGCGGGACTAGCGGAAGCACAGATACGCAGTATTTT.

This clonotype was observed a handful of times. The chain has TRBV4-1 and TRBJ2-2; TRBD1 or TRBD2 may be the D gene (5 bases each). Deletions cut 3 bases from V and 5 bases from J, with 13 bases between. In germline, CDR1 is MGHRA, CDR2 YSYEKL. This CDR3 is 15 amino acids long. The CDR3 DNA follows: TGCGCCAGCAGCCAGGGACCAGGTAGTACCGGGGAGCTGTTTTTT. This codes for CASSQGPGSTGELFF.

The gene calls are TRBV12-3 or TRBV12-4 and TRBJ2-7; a weak D match, TRBD2 (5 bases). The CDR3 has 13 amino acids. The V end was cut by 3 bases, the J end by 2 bases, with 8 bases between. In nucleotides, the CDR3 is TGTGCCAGCAGTTTTCGAGGGACCTACGAGCAGTACGTC. This gives the protein CASSFRGTYEQYV.

This clonotype was found a few times. Here the CDR3 reads CSAVQWSNQPQHF. In DNA, the CDR3 is TGCAGTGCTGTTCAGTGGAGCAATCAGCCCCAGCATTTT. This chain joins TRBV20-1 and TRBJ1-5, with D uncertain. Germline-derived CDR1 and CDR2 are DFQATT and SNEGSKA (reference sequence). The CDR3 runs 13 residues. V dropped 5 bases and J dropped 1 base, with 9 bases sitting between them.

The rearrangement links TRBV9 to TRBJ2-1; D uncertain. CDR1 SGDLS and CDR2 YYNGEE come from the germline V gene. With 0 bases removed from V and 5 bases from J, the gap between germline ends came to 9 bases. This CDR3 has 14 residues. The CDR3 DNA sequence: TGTGCCAGCAGCGTAGGGCCAGACAACAATGAGCAGTTCTTC. Translated, it gives CASSVGPDNNEQFF.

This chain joins TRBV12-3 or TRBV12-4 and TRBJ2-1, with D perhaps matching TRBD2 (6 bases). Trimming removed 7 bases from V and 0 bases from J, with 13 bases in between. This CDR3 spans 15 amino acids. As DNA, the CDR3 is TGTGCCAGCATCGCGGACTACTCCTCCTACAATGAGCAGTTCTTC. Protein product: CASIADYSSYNEQFF.

The CDR3 region is CSARDWSANTDTQYF. The CDR3 nucleotides read TGCAGTGCTAGAGATTGGAGCGCCAACACAGATACGCAGTATTTT. V and J are TRBV20-1 and TRBJ2-3; D remains unclear. CDR3 length: 15 amino acids. Trimming left V 0 bases short and J 2 bases short, with 12 bases between. From germline, CDR1 is DFQATT and CDR2 SNEGSKA (reference sequence).

This clonotype was seen a handful of times. V usage is TRBV20-1 and J usage is TRBJ2-2; D remains ambiguous. With 4 bases removed from V and 0 bases from J, the gap between germline ends came to 15 bases. The germline V gene has CDR1 DFQATT and CDR2 SNEGSKA (reference sequence). The CDR3 sequence is 16 residues long. CDR3 DNA: TGCAGTGCTATTCCCTGGGGTATCGCGAACACCGGGGAGCTGTTTTTT. Its translation: CSAIPWGIANTGELFF.

The rearrangement joins TRBV7-8 to TRBJ2-7; D might be TRBD1 (7 bases). V gave up 6 bases and J gave up 0 bases, with 21 bases separating them. CDR3 length equals 17 residues. Looked up from germline, CDR1 is SGHVS and CDR2 is FQNEAQ. Here the CDR3 reads CASRPSGQGGISYEQYF. CDR3 in DNA: TGTGCCAGCAGACCAAGCGGCCAGGGGGGCATCTCCTACGAGCAGTACTTC.

In its sample, this clonotype was seen a few times. The chain recombines TRBV9 with TRBJ1-5, with unresolved D. There are 15 residues in the CDR3. The germline V gene has CDR1 SGDLS and CDR2 YYNGEE. V dropped 2 bases and J dropped 5 bases, with 14 bases sitting between them. CDR3 in DNA: TGTGCCAGCAGCGTTGGGGTCCGGGGATATCAGCCCCAGCATTTT. This encodes CASSVGVRGYQPQHF.

This clonotype was counted between two and nine times. The chain links TRBV7-9 to TRBJ1-1; no clear D. The germline V and J ends were trimmed by 5 bases and 3 bases, with 10 bases remaining between them. Germline CDR1 and CDR2: SEHNR and FQNEAQ (reference sequence). The CDR3 is 13 amino acids. CDR3 bases: TGTGCCAGCAGCACCTCGAGGGACACTGAAGCTTTCTTT. It specifies CASSTSRDTEAFF. The full variable domain, in which reference TRBV7-9 and TRBJ1-1 provide the parts outside the CDR3, is DTGVSQNPRHKITKRGQNVTFRCDPISEHNRLYWYRQTLGQGPEFLTYFQNEAQLEKSRLLSDRFSAERPKGSFSTLEIQRTEQGDSAMYLCASSTSRDTEAFFGQGTRLTVV.

The rearrangement uses TRBV9 and TRBJ2-3; D is undetermined. The V and J ends lost 2 bases and 5 bases respectively, with 6 bases between them. Germline CDR1 and CDR2: SGDLS and YYNGEE. This CDR3 region has 12 residues. CDR3 amino acids: CASSVRIDTQYF. The CDR3 DNA reads TGTGCCAGCAGCGTCCGAATAGATACGCAGTATTTT. Filled out from reference TRBV9 and TRBJ2-3, the complete variable domain reads DSGVTQTPKHLITATGQRVTLRCSPRSGDLSVYWYQQSLDQGLQFLIQYYNGEERAKGNILERFSAQQFPDLHSELNLSSLELGDSALYFCASSVRIDTQYFGPGTRLTVL.

V gene TRBV20-1 combines with J gene TRBJ2-2; D gene ambiguous. The ends were cut back, 0 bases at V and 5 bases at J, with 10 bases in the middle. The CDR3 is 14 amino acids. Germline V CDR1 and CDR2: DFQATT, SNEGSKA (reference sequence). CDR3 sequence reads: CSARDRSRTGELFF. For the CDR3, the DNA is TGCAGTGCTAGAGACAGGTCGCGGACCGGGGAGCTGTTTTTT.

Only one count was recorded for this clonotype. The CDR3: CASSKGVYEQYF. In nucleotides, the CDR3 is TGTGCCAGCAGCAAAGGGGTCTACGAGCAGTACTTC. The rearrangement joins TRBV21-1 to TRBJ2-7. TRBV21-1 is a documented pseudogene. This CDR3 is 12 amino acids long.

This clonotype was seen a handful of times. The chain couples TRBV29-1 to TRBJ2-3; 10 bases fit TRBD1. V was pared by 4 bases and J by 5 bases, with 9 bases of the junction left unmatched. The germline V gene has CDR1 SQVTM and CDR2 ANQGSEA. The CDR3 consists of 15 residues. CDR3 DNA sequence: TGCAGCGTTGCGTATACCGGACAGGGGGAAGATACGCAGTATTTT. Residues: CSVAYTGQGEDTQYF.

This clonotype was recorded many times. The chain has TRBV11-2 and TRBJ2-3; no clear D. Per the germline V gene, CDR1 is SGHAT and CDR2 is FQNNGV. CDR3 length: 11 residues. Trimming pared 5 bases from V and 2 bases from J, leaving 2 bases between. CDR3 residues: CASSITDTQYF. As DNA, the CDR3 is TGTGCCAGCAGCATCACAGATACGCAGTATTTT.

The chain couples TRBV20-1 to TRBJ2-5, with 12 bases that match TRBD2. V was pared by 7 bases and J by 5 bases, with 8 bases of the junction left unmatched. This CDR3 has 14 residues. Germline CDR1 DFQATT, CDR2 SNEGSKA (reference sequence). The CDR3 region is CSVPTSGRGETQYF. CDR3 coding DNA: TGCAGTGTTCCGACTAGCGGGAGAGGCGAGACCCAGTACTTC.

This clonotype was observed a few times. The rearrangement joins TRBV10-3 to TRBJ1-1, with 9 nucleotides matching TRBD1. Germline CDR1 and CDR2: ENHRY and SYGVKD. There are 17 residues in the CDR3. The junction had 12 bases not matched to a gene; V was cut back by 3 bases and J by 4 bases. The CDR3 spells CAISEIVAGTGSTEAFF. The CDR3 DNA reads TGTGCCATCAGTGAAATTGTAGCCGGGACAGGGAGCACTGAAGCTTTCTTT.

The chain combines TRBV20-1 with TRBJ2-3, with D maybe TRBD2 (5 bases). The CDR3 length is 14 residues. Germline V gene sequence: CDR1 DFQATT, CDR2 SNEGSKA (reference sequence). Between the trimmed V and J ends, which lost 0 bases and 3 bases, there was a span of 10 bases. The CDR3 spells CSARDVRRTDTQYF. The CDR3 DNA reads TGCAGTGCTAGAGATGTTAGGAGGACAGATACGCAGTATTTT.

The chain employs TRBV2 and TRBJ1-3; TRBD1 matches 7 bases. The germline CDR1 and CDR2 sequences are SNHLY and FYNNEI. Trimming cost V 1 base and J 2 bases; bases outside gene matches: 8. The length of the CDR3 is 17 residues. The CDR3 DNA follows: TGTGCCAGCAGTGAAGGAGTGGGACAGCGGGCTGGAAACACCATATATTTT. It codes for CASSEGVGQRAGNTIYF.

The chain combines TRBV2 with TRBJ2-1, with 10 positions matching TRBD2. Germline values: CDR1 SNHLY, CDR2 FYNNEI. V lost 4 bases and J lost 1; bases outside the gene matches: 4. The CDR3 sequence is 16 residues long. In nucleotides, the CDR3 is TGTGCCAGCAGTGCTAGCGGGAGCGATTCCTACAATGAGCAGTTCTTC. Its protein is CASSASGSDSYNEQFF.